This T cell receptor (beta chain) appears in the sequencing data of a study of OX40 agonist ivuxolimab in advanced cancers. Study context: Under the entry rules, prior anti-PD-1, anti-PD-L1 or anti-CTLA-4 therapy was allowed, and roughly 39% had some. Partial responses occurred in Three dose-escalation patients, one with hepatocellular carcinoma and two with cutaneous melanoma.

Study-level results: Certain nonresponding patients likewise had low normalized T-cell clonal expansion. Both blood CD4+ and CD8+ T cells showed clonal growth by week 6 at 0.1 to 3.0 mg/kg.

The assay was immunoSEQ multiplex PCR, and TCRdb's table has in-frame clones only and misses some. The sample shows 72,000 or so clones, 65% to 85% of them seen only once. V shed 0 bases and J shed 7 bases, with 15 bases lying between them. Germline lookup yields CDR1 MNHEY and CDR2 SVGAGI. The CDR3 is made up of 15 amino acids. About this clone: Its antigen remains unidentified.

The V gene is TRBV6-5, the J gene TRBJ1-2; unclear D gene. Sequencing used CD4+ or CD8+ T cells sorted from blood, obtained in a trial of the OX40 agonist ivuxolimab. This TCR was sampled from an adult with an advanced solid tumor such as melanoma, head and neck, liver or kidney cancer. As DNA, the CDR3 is TGTGCCAGCAGTTACTCGAGAGGGCTAGGAACTGGCTACACCTTC. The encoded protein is CASSYSRGLGTGYTF.